The rows below give T cell receptor beta chains drawn from one sample of a study of blood T cells in healthy people across ages. Via MiXCR, TCRdb re-called the 5' RACE reads, giving one row per CDR3 protein. Seen here are approximately 1,000,000 distinct CDR3 sequences, more than 30% observed once, and the top ten hold around 13%. The material sequenced was blood. These receptors were obtained from a man between 18 and 35 years old in good health. Both conserved end residues are part of each CDR3. The D gene is left open where the match is weak. A row's size may be missing; if present it is once, few, many or a size class.

cdr3_nt: TGTGCCAGCCGCAGGGAGTTTGGCAATCAGCCCCAGCATTTT; cdr3_aa: CASRREFGNQPQHF; j_call: TRBJ1-5; v_call: TRBV2; clone_size: .; d_call: .
cdr3_nt: TGTGCCAGCAGTTCCATAGCGGGGGGCACAGATACGCAGTATTTT; cdr3_aa: CASSSIAGGTDTQYF; j_call: TRBJ2-3; v_call: TRBV12-3/TRBV12-4; clone_size: few; d_call: TRBD2
cdr3_nt: TGCAGTGCCAAATGGGACGGCTTGGAGGGCTACACCTTC; cdr3_aa: CSAKWDGLEGYTF; j_call: TRBJ1-2; v_call: TRBV20-1; clone_size: .; d_call: .
cdr3_nt: TGCGCCAGCAGCCAGTGGCCAGGGGCCCTCAATGAGCAGTTCTTC; cdr3_aa: CASSQWPGALNEQFF; j_call: TRBJ2-1; v_call: TRBV4-3; clone_size: .; d_call: .
cdr3_nt: TGTGCCAGCAGCTCCCTCCCGGGCACAGATACGCAGTATTTT; cdr3_aa: CASSSLPGTDTQYF; j_call: TRBJ2-3; v_call: TRBV11-2; clone_size: once; d_call: .
cdr3_nt: TGTGCCAGCAGTTCGACAGGGAGCCCGTACAATGAGCAGTTCTTC; cdr3_aa: CASSSTGSPYNEQFF; j_call: TRBJ2-1; v_call: TRBV12-3/TRBV12-4; clone_size: few; d_call: TRBD1
cdr3_nt: TGTGCCAGCAGCTTAGATCAGGGCAGCCATGGCTACACCTTC; cdr3_aa: CASSLDQGSHGYTF; j_call: TRBJ1-2; v_call: TRBV7-2; clone_size: few; d_call: .
cdr3_nt: TGTGCCAGCAGCCCCAGGGGACTAGCTATCGATACGCAGTATTTT; cdr3_aa: CASSPRGLAIDTQYF; j_call: TRBJ2-3; v_call: TRBV7-2; clone_size: .; d_call: TRBD2
cdr3_nt: TGTGCCAGCAGCCAAGAACTCGGACAGGGTGAAGCTTTCTTT; cdr3_aa: CASSQELGQGEAFF; j_call: TRBJ1-1; v_call: TRBV3-1; clone_size: .; d_call: TRBD1
cdr3_nt: TGCGCCAGCAGCCCGACAGGACTGAACACCGGGGAGCTGTTTTTT; cdr3_aa: CASSPTGLNTGELFF; j_call: TRBJ2-2; v_call: TRBV4-3; clone_size: .; d_call: .
cdr3_nt: TGTGCCAGCAGATCGGTGGGGGGAGGCTACACCTTC; cdr3_aa: CASRSVGGGYTF; j_call: TRBJ1-2; v_call: TRBV7-2; clone_size: few; d_call: .
cdr3_nt: TGTGCCAGCAGTTACAAAACAGGGGGCTCTGTGAGCTACACCTTC; cdr3_aa: CASSYKTGGSVSYTF; j_call: TRBJ1-2; v_call: TRBV27; clone_size: .; d_call: TRBD1
cdr3_nt: TGCGCCAGCAGCCAAGCTCTCGGGCCTCAACGGACCGGGGAGCTGTTTTTT; cdr3_aa: CASSQALGPQRTGELFF; j_call: TRBJ2-2; v_call: TRBV4-3; clone_size: .; d_call: .
cdr3_nt: TGTGCCAGCAGTTTTCGAAGGGTGGGTAGGGGGGACACTGAAGCTTTCTTT; cdr3_aa: CASSFRRVGRGDTEAFF; j_call: TRBJ1-1; v_call: TRBV12-3/TRBV12-4; clone_size: few; d_call: .
cdr3_nt: TGTGCCAGCAGCAAAGAGGGAGCCTCCTACAATGAGCAGTTCTTC; cdr3_aa: CASSKEGASYNEQFF; j_call: TRBJ2-1; v_call: TRBV21-1; clone_size: many; d_call: .
cdr3_nt: TGCAGCGTTGAAGATCGCAGGGGGCTTGTTGAGCAGTACTTC; cdr3_aa: CSVEDRRGLVEQYF; j_call: TRBJ2-7; v_call: TRBV29-1; clone_size: .; d_call: TRBD1
cdr3_nt: TGTGCCAGCAGCTGGGGACAGGGAAACCCCTACAATGAGCAGTTCTTC; cdr3_aa: CASSWGQGNPYNEQFF; j_call: TRBJ2-1; v_call: TRBV7-3; clone_size: .; d_call: TRBD1
cdr3_nt: TGTGCCGGCACCCCGACAGGGGATAATGAAAAACTGTTTTTT; cdr3_aa: CAGTPTGDNEKLFF; j_call: TRBJ1-4; v_call: TRBV12-3/TRBV12-4; clone_size: once; d_call: TRBD1
cdr3_nt: TGTGCCAGCAGTTTATCGAAAGGTCTCCACGAGCAGTACTTC; cdr3_aa: CASSLSKGLHEQYF; j_call: TRBJ2-7; v_call: TRBV27; clone_size: .; d_call: .
cdr3_nt: TGTGCCAGCAGAGGAGGGACTAGCGGTTACAATGAGCAGTTCTTC; cdr3_aa: CASRGGTSGYNEQFF; j_call: TRBJ2-1; v_call: TRBV12-3/TRBV12-4; clone_size: many; d_call: TRBD2
cdr3_nt: TGTGCCAGCAGGCCGGACGTAGGTGAAGCTTTCTTT; cdr3_aa: CASRPDVGEAFF; j_call: TRBJ1-1; v_call: TRBV12-3/TRBV12-4; clone_size: .; d_call: .
cdr3_nt: TGTGCCAACAGCTTTGTCAGTGAGCAGTTCTTC; cdr3_aa: CANSFVSEQFF; j_call: TRBJ2-1; v_call: TRBV7-2; clone_size: .; d_call: .
cdr3_nt: TGTGCCAGCAGCTTAGCGGGGACTCAGGACTACACAGATACGCAGTATTTT; cdr3_aa: CASSLAGTQDYTDTQYF; j_call: TRBJ2-3; v_call: TRBV7-8; clone_size: many; d_call: .
cdr3_nt: TGTGCCAGCAGCGTAGACCAATACAATGAGCAGTTCTTC; cdr3_aa: CASSVDQYNEQFF; j_call: TRBJ2-1; v_call: TRBV9; clone_size: few; d_call: .
cdr3_nt: TGCAGTGCTGGAAGAGAGCGGGGAAGCTCCTACGAGCAGTACTTC; cdr3_aa: CSAGRERGSSYEQYF; j_call: TRBJ2-7; v_call: TRBV20-1; clone_size: .; d_call: TRBD2
cdr3_nt: TGTGCCAGCAGCTTTACGCGTGAAATAGAAGCTTTCTTT; cdr3_aa: CASSFTREIEAFF; j_call: TRBJ1-1; v_call: TRBV7-3; clone_size: .; d_call: .
cdr3_nt: TGTGCCAGCAGTGACGCGCTAGCGTCCTACAATGAGCAGTTCTTC; cdr3_aa: CASSDALASYNEQFF; j_call: TRBJ2-1; v_call: TRBV6-1; clone_size: .; d_call: .
cdr3_nt: TGTGCCAGCAGCCACAGGCTGACCACAGATACGCAGTATTTT; cdr3_aa: CASSHRLTTDTQYF; j_call: TRBJ2-3; v_call: TRBV12-3/TRBV12-4; clone_size: .; d_call: .
cdr3_nt: TGTGCCAGCAGTGAGGGAATCCAAACAGTTAACGGGCTCTATGGCTACACCTTC; cdr3_aa: CASSEGIQTVNGLYGYTF; j_call: TRBJ1-2; v_call: TRBV14; clone_size: .; d_call: .
cdr3_nt: TGTGCCAGCAGCCCCCGGACAGGGCTAGCCAAAAACATTCAGTACTTC; cdr3_aa: CASSPRTGLAKNIQYF; j_call: TRBJ2-4; v_call: TRBV7-2; clone_size: many; d_call: TRBD1
cdr3_nt: TGTGCCAGCAGTGAAGCGGGACAGGGGGGAAACACCATATATTTT; cdr3_aa: CASSEAGQGGNTIYF; j_call: TRBJ1-3; v_call: TRBV25-1; clone_size: .; d_call: TRBD1